This paragraph reports one T cell receptor (beta chain). Its antigen is currently unknown. The data are from a study of cytomegalovirus exposure and HLA in healthy donors. PCR was performed using 60 Vbeta and 13 Jbeta primers. Generated by immunoSEQ multiplex PCR, the TCRdb table keeps only in-frame clones and is missing some. The profile covers hundreds of thousands of clones, with approximately 84% appearing a single time and about 0.58% taken by the ten largest. Study results and limitations: TCR beta chains numbering more than 150 were designated cytomegalovirus-associated.

CDR3 length equals 13 residues. Trimming took 1 base from V and 10 from J, leaving 8 bases between them. Per germline, CDR1 MNHNS and CDR2 SASEGT. The TCR was taken from a woman aged 35 to 49 in good health and CMV-seronegative. The rearrangement uses TRBV6-1 and TRBJ1-6; D gene uncertain. Sequenced material: PBMCs. The CDR3 spells CASSEGQLSPLHF. CDR3 sequence (DNA): TGTGCCAGCAGTGAAGGGCAGTTATCACCCCTCCACTTT.